These 3 T cell receptor beta chains share one sample of origin, sequenced in a study of ipilimumab plus nivolumab after autologous stem cell transplantation. Here immunoSEQ multiplex PCR was the method, and the copy in TCRdb shows in-frame clones only, minus some. The repertoire holds around 19,000 clones, with 81% as singletons. The sequences come from PBMCs, collected in a trial of ipilimumab plus nivolumab as post-transplant consolidation. All receptors come from a male donor with diffuse large B-cell lymphoma.

This clone was detected only a few times. The rearrangement uses TRBV7-9 and TRBJ2-7; D may be TRBD2 (6 bases). The V end lost 1 base, the J end lost 3 bases, and 16 bases lay between the germline ends. CDR3 size: 16 residues. Germline lookup yields CDR1 SEHNR and CDR2 FQNEAQ (reference sequence). CDR3 amino acids: CASSLVGGEKDYEQYF. The DNA for the CDR3 is TGTGCCAGCAGCTTAGTCGGCGGGGAGAAGGACTACGAGCAGTACTTC.

The chain carries TRBV6-4 and TRBJ2-3; D unresolved. V lost 5 bases and J lost 2, with 8 bases in between. This CDR3 spans 13 amino acids. Germline V gives CDR1 MRHNA, CDR2 SNTAGT. DNA for the CDR3: TGTGCCAGCAGTCCCACTAACACAGATACGCAGTATTTT. This codes for CASSPTNTDTQYF.

J is TRBJ2-7 and V is TRBV5-5; the D call may be TRBD1 or TRBD2 (5 bases each). Germline V gene data show CDR1 as SGHKS and CDR2 as YYEKEE (reference sequence). V lost 4 bases, J lost 2 bases, and 10 bases lay in between. The CDR3 spans 13 residues. The CDR3 here is CASSETAAYEQYF. The CDR3, as DNA: TGTGCCAGCAGCGAGACAGCGGCCTACGAGCAGTACTTC.